The 20 T cell receptor beta chains below all came from one sample that was sequenced in a study of CD8 T cells in ankylosing spondylitis. TCRdb re-called the 5' RACE reads with MiXCR, one entry per CDR3 protein. The table lists 200,000 to 300,000 distinct CDR3 sequences, about 10% of them singletons. Input material: blood, either unsorted or a sorted T cell fraction (not recorded which). All receptors come from a male donor with ankylosing spondylitis or in good health (not recorded which).

This clonotype was seen many times. The chain has TRBV5-5 and TRBJ2-2; a possible D gene is TRBD2 (5 bases). Trimming removed 1 base from V and 0 bases from J, with 10 bases in between. From germline, CDR1 is SGHKS and CDR2 YYEKEE (reference sequence). The length of the CDR3 is 16 residues. The CDR3 DNA reads as TGTGCCAGCAGCTTGTATAAGGGAGCGAACACCGGGGAGCTGTTTTTT. Protein sequence: CASSLYKGANTGELFF.

Regarding this clonotype: A single base separates this from a much larger clone, so it may be a read error. The rearrangement uses TRBV28 and TRBJ2-4; maybe TRBD2 (7 bases). V was cut by 2 bases and J by 3 bases, with 14 bases left in between. Per the germline V gene, CDR1 is MDHEN and CDR2 is SYDVKM. CDR3 length equals 16 residues. CDR3 nucleotides: TGTGCCAGCAGTTTAACGGGGGGCCGAGTCAAAAACATTCAGTACTTC. Translating gives CASSLTGGRVKNIQYF.

This clonotype was detected many times. V and J are TRBV24-1 and TRBJ2-1; the match to TRBD2 covers 15 bases. CDR3 size: 17 residues. V gave up 7 bases and J gave up 7 bases; unmatched junction bases: 10. CDR1 is KGHDR and CDR2 is SFDVKD in the germline V gene. The CDR3 DNA is TGTGCCACCAGCCCGGGACTAGCGGGAGGTGGAGTAAATGAGCAGTTCTTC. Its translation is CATSPGLAGGGVNEQFF.

Many counts were recorded for this clonotype. The chain combines TRBV20-1 with TRBJ1-6; TRBD1 is a possible D gene (6 bases). Germline V gene lookup returns CDR1 DFQATT and CDR2 SNEGSKA (reference sequence). V lost 3 bases, J lost 10 bases, and 19 bases lay in between. The CDR3 totals 15 residues. CDR3 bases: TGCAGTGCTAGTTCCTCGACAGGAGATTGGTCACCCCTCCACTTT. It yields the protein CSASSSTGDWSPLHF.

The chain combines TRBV5-6 with TRBJ2-1, with 11 bases matching TRBD2. J gave up 4 bases and V 0 bases, and 6 bases lay outside the gene matches. The V gene's germline CDR1 is SGHDT and CDR2 YYEEEE. The length of the CDR3 is 17 residues. The CDR3 nucleotides read TGTGCCAGCAGCTTGGAACGGGGGACTAGCGGTTACAATGAGCAGTTCTTC. Encoded protein: CASSLERGTSGYNEQFF.

This clonotype was seen more than once but under ten times. The V and J genes are TRBV5-6 and TRBJ2-1; D remains ambiguous. Germline V gene sequence: CDR1 SGHDT, CDR2 YYEEEE. V was pared by 4 bases and J by 9 bases, with 11 bases between. The CDR3 length is 12 residues. Written as DNA, the CDR3 is TGTGCCAGCAGCGGTAAGCCTAGTGAGCAGTTCTTC. The encoded protein is CASSGKPSEQFF.

This clonotype has only a few counts. The rearrangement links TRBV29-1 to TRBJ2-3; 9 positions agree with TRBD2. The CDR3 runs 14 residues. V trimming: 4 bases; J trimming: 4 bases; junction bases outside the gene matches: 6. Germline-derived CDR1 and CDR2 are SQVTM and ANQGSEA. CDR3 bases: TGCAGCGTTGCAGGCGGGGGGGCCGCAGATACGCAGTATTTT. It encodes CSVAGGGAADTQYF.

V is TRBV3-1 and J is TRBJ2-2, with 12 bases fitting TRBD2. Germline CDR1 is LGHDT and CDR2 is YNNKEL (reference sequence). The CDR3 runs 17 residues. Trimming took 0 bases from V and 5 from J; bases not matched to a gene: 4. Here the CDR3 reads CASSQDASGGATGELFF. The DNA of the CDR3 is TGTGCCAGCAGCCAAGATGCTAGCGGGGGGGCTACCGGGGAGCTGTTTTTT.

This clonotype was seen ten or more times. The CDR3, as DNA: TGCGCCAGCGCCCAGGGCGATTCCTACGAGCAGTACTTC. It yields the protein CASAQGDSYEQYF. V is TRBV5-1 and J is TRBJ2-7, with D possibly TRBD1 on 5 matching bases. The CDR3 totals 13 residues. Germline CDR1 reads SGHRS; CDR2 reads YFSETQ. Trimming removed 7 bases at V and 1 base at J, with 12 bases between.

This clonotype has a count of ten or more. A junction end diverges from the germline sequence, so it may reflect a read error. The chain employs TRBV20-1 and TRBJ2-5; D gene uncertain. CDR1 and CDR2 from the germline V gene are DFQATT and SNEGSKA (reference sequence). The CDR3 covers 10 residues. CDR3 DNA sequence: TGCAGTGCTAGCGGTCCGGGCCTGCTTTTC. It yields the protein CSASGPGLLF.

This clonotype was counted many times. The V gene is TRBV20-1, the J gene TRBJ1-1, with D perhaps matching TRBD1 (6 bases). Germline V gene lookup returns CDR1 DFQATT and CDR2 SNEGSKA (reference sequence). CDR3 size: 15 residues. V gave up 3 bases and J gave up 0 bases, with 14 bases separating them. CDR3 nucleotides: TGCAGTGCTAGCGAAAACAGGGCCTTGAACACTGAAGCTTTCTTT. Its protein is CSASENRALNTEAFF.

This clonotype turned up a few times. The CDR3 protein is CASSLKQGGGYTF. The CDR3 DNA follows: TGTGCCAGCAGTTTGAAACAGGGGGGGGGCTACACCTTC. The J gene is TRBJ1-2, the V gene TRBV12-3 or TRBV12-4, with 8 bases identical to TRBD1. This CDR3 has 13 residues. V lost 3 bases, J lost 8 bases, and 5 bases stayed unmatched.

Many counts were recorded for this clonotype. This rearrangement joins TRBV3-1 to TRBJ2-7; 7 bases map to TRBD2. Germline V gives CDR1 LGHDT, CDR2 YNNKEL (reference sequence). This CDR3 is 17 amino acids long. The ends lost 1 base at V and 7 bases at J; junction bases unmatched: 16. DNA of the CDR3: TGTGCCAGCAGCCAAGTGATCGGGAGGAGGTCGGCTGTTGAGCAGTACTTC. It translates to CASSQVIGRRSAVEQYF.

The table lists this clonotype with a few counts. This rearrangement joins TRBV10-3 to TRBJ2-1, with TRBD2 matching 12 bases. This CDR3 spans 17 amino acids. Unmatched junction bases numbered 9, after V lost 0 bases and J lost 9 bases. Germline CDR1 reads ENHRY; CDR2 reads SYGVKD. This CDR3 reads CAISESIATSGRGEQFF. The CDR3 bases are TGTGCCATCAGTGAGTCCATCGCGACTAGCGGGAGAGGTGAGCAGTTCTTC.

The table lists this clonotype with many counts. The chain joins TRBV7-2 to TRBJ1-5; 9 nucleotides align to TRBD1. The CDR3 extends over 15 amino acids. Germline trimming cut 3 bases from V and 6 bases from J; bases unmatched to any gene: 6. Germline V lookup: CDR1 SGHTA, CDR2 FQGNSA. The CDR3 region has the DNA TGTGCCAGCAGCTTGCAGACAGGGGGGAGTCAGCCCCAGCATTTT. Translated: CASSLQTGGSQPQHF.

The chain employs TRBV25-1 and TRBJ2-2, with 7 bases fitting TRBD2. Germline loops: CDR1 MGHDK, CDR2 SYGVNS. The CDR3 consists of 14 residues. V shed 6 bases, J shed 5 bases, and the junction held 6 bases outside the gene matches. CDR3 nucleotide sequence: TGTGCCAGCAGGGTAGGGCGGGAGACCGGGGAGCTGTTTTTT. This translates into CASRVGRETGELFF. The full variable domain, with the rest looked up from reference TRBV25-1 and TRBJ2-2, is EADIYQTPRYLVIGTGKKITLECSQTMGHDKMYWYQQDPGMELHLIHYSYGVNSTEKGDLSSESTVSRIRTEHFPLTLESARPSHTSQYLCASRVGRETGELFFGEGSRLTVL.

This clonotype appeared many times. V and J are TRBV9 and TRBJ2-2; D is unclear. From germline, CDR1 is SGDLS and CDR2 YYNGEE. This CDR3 region has 14 residues. Trimming pared 3 bases from V and 4 bases from J, leaving 10 bases between. This CDR3 reads CASSAEVGTGELFF. The CDR3 DNA is TGTGCCAGCAGCGCAGAGGTTGGCACCGGGGAGCTGTTTTTT.

On this clonotype itself: This may be a read error, as it is one base from a much larger clone. In this CDR3 the conserved last residue, phenylalanine or tryptophan, is missing, so a read error is likely. The limits of the CDR3 on the DNA are not certain, so only TCRdb's listed CDR3 is given. V gene TRBV10-2 combines with J gene TRBJ2-1; the table's D call TRBD2 went unverified against the DNA. The CDR3 has 11 amino acids, counting both end residues. The germline CDR1 and CDR2 sequences are WSHSY and SAAADI. CDR3 region: CTSSESKLAGP.

There are many counts of this clonotype. The V and J genes are TRBV21-1 and TRBJ1-1; whether TRBD1, the table's D call, matches the DNA was not checked. TRBV21-1 is a documented pseudogene. The CDR3 has 12 residues. CDR3 bases: TGTGCCAGCAGCTGCCAGGGGACTGAAGCTTTCTTT. Amino acids: CASSCQGTEAFF.

This clonotype was picked up many times. The chain couples TRBV4-1 to TRBJ2-2; D not certain. This CDR3 is 11 amino acids long. Germline assignment: CDR1 MGHRA and CDR2 YSYEKL. The germline V and J ends were trimmed by 8 bases and 6 bases, with 7 bases remaining between them. CDR3 coding DNA: TGCGCCAGCGAGGAGTCCGGGGAGCTGTTTTTT. Residues: CASEESGELFF.